This T cell receptor (beta chain) was sequenced for a study of CD8+CD57+ T cells in acquired aplastic anemia (dated by TCRdb to the late 2010s). General notes on the study: DNA extracted from sorted CD4+ and CD8+ cells had a mean of about 3.3 ug, with a range of 0.2 to 27.4 ug. CD8+CD57+ expansion was defined as frequency above the mean frequency observed in healthy subjects. Overall study outcomes, separate from this receptor: Although roughly 29 CD8+ CDR3 sequences were shared by patients and controls, these sequences appeared highly expressed in patients and within the immunodominant clones of patients. Patients and healthy controls showed no significant difference in CD8+ Simpson's diversity (P=0.060).

Notes on this clonotype: Its target antigen remains unknown. Base qualities are not recorded, but no much larger clone differs from it by a single base.

Expansion of CD8+CD57+ cells had been shown by flow cytometry in the patients chosen for sequencing. Every patient had a diagnosis of severe acquired aplastic anemia based on International Study of Aplastic Anemia and Agranulocytosis and Camitta criteria. Patients had received no therapy at the time of blood sampling. TCR repertoires of sorted CD4+ and CD8+ blood T cells from severe aplastic anemia patients and healthy subjects were deep-sequenced in the study. In the USA, patient enrollment took place under clinicaltrials.gov protocols 00001620, 01623167, 00001397, 00071045, 00081523 and 00961064. Ficoll-Paque density gradient centrifugation was used to isolate peripheral blood mononuclear cells. Before DNA extraction, CD4+ and CD8+ T cells were sorted by FACS or by magnetic beads. V is clipped by 4 bases and J by 1 base, and the sequence between their germline boundaries is 11 bases long. Based on the germline V gene, the CDR1 and CDR2 sequences are SGHDT and YYEEEE. The CDR3 spans 14 residues, from the cysteine through the phenylalanine. The kept DNA is CDR3 alone, 42 bases in frame from the first base.

Genomic DNA was used as template for profiling of TCR beta VDJ combinations and CDR3 sequences. An Illumina HiSeq 2000 was used for TCR repertoire sequencing. In the paper's pipeline: Repertoire assessment relied on Simpson's diversity index, CDR3 size and DJ length profiles, and TRBV/TRBJ rearrangement plots. Whichever DNA sequence was most abundant in the deep sequencing data was defined as the immunodominant clone. CDR3 amino acid sequences were screened for sharing across subjects and were compared with published repertoires and the VDJdb database. TCRdb applied fastp at Q25 and MiXCR to the public reads, then kept only in-frame beta chains. Identical CDR3 protein sequences are pooled into one entry, listed with their most common genes and DNA. The V and J calls and clone size come from TCRdb's table, not from the authors' own analysis. In all, the sample holds approximately 150,000 distinct CDR3 sequences, and about 45% of those were seen once. The ten most abundant clones make up 1.1% of the sample.

The chain couples TRBV5-6 to TRBJ2-5; the D gene could be either TRBD1 or TRBD2, each agreeing at 5 bases. The sequence was obtained from a human donor with aplastic anemia. Sample: sorted CD4+, CD8+, or CD8+CD57+ T cells (not recorded which) from PBMCs. The CDR3 reads as follows: CASSQRGVQETQYF. The nucleotide sequence reads TGTGCCAGCAGCCAAAGAGGGGTCCAAGAGACCCAGTACTTC.